A selection of T cell receptor beta chains follows, all from one sample in a study of OX40 agonist ivuxolimab in advanced cancers. Only in-frame clones appear in the TCRdb table, and some are missing; sequencing was by immunoSEQ multiplex PCR. The sample shows about 37,000 clones, around four fifths of them seen only once. Sequencing used CD4+ or CD8+ T cells sorted from blood, obtained in a trial of the OX40 agonist ivuxolimab. The receptor source for this set is an adult with an advanced solid tumor such as melanoma, head and neck, liver or kidney cancer. The CDR3 runs from the conserved cysteine through the conserved F or W. The order of the fields is clone size, D gene, J gene, V gene, CDR3 DNA, CDR3 protein. D genes are given only for firm matches. A clone size is listed for some rows: how often the clone was seen (once, few, many), or a class if it is expanded.

size: -
D: -
J: TRBJ1-2
V: TRBV30
DNA: TGTGCCTGGAGTTCATCCCAGTCGAGGGCCTACACCTTC
CDR3: CAWSSSQSRAYTF

size: -
D: TRBD1
J: TRBJ2-6
V: TRBV5-1
DNA: TGCGCCAGCAGCCCCCCTAAACAGGGGGTCCGCCCTGGGGCCAACGTCCTGACTTTC
CDR3: CASSPPKQGVRPGANVLTF

size: -
D: -
J: TRBJ1-1
V: TRBV28
DNA: TGTGCCAGCAGTTGGGCCTCCCGAGTGGCTGAAGCTTTCTTT
CDR3: CASSWASRVAEAFF

size: -
D: TRBD1
J: TRBJ1-1
V: TRBV6-1
DNA: TGTGCCAGCAGTGAAACAGGGGGGAGCACTGAAGCTTTCTTT
CDR3: CASSETGGSTEAFF

size: -
D: -
J: TRBJ1-4
V: TRBV7-9
DNA: TGTGCCAGCAGCTTAGTACAAAATGAAAAACTGTTTTTT
CDR3: CASSLVQNEKLFF

size: -
D: TRBD1
J: TRBJ1-2
V: TRBV5-1
DNA: TGCGCCAGCAGACTCGGACAGGGTGACTATGGCTACACCTTC
CDR3: CASRLGQGDYGYTF

size: -
D: -
J: TRBJ1-5
V: TRBV28
DNA: TGTGCCAGCAGTCTGCAGGGTGGGGGGTACAATCAGCCCCAGCATTTT
CDR3: CASSLQGGGYNQPQHF

size: -
D: TRBD1
J: TRBJ1-4
V: TRBV6-1
DNA: TGTGCCAGCAGGAACAGGGGGCTCGGGAATGAAAAACTGTTTTTT
CDR3: CASRNRGLGNEKLFF

size: -
D: TRBD2
J: TRBJ2-3
V: TRBV7-9
DNA: TGTGCCAGCAGCTTAGGGTCGGGGGGGATAGATACGCAGTATTTT
CDR3: CASSLGSGGIDTQYF

size: -
D: TRBD1
J: TRBJ1-5
V: TRBV7-8
DNA: TGTGCCAGCAGCGGGACAGGTTCGGCGCCCCAGCATTTT
CDR3: CASSGTGSAPQHF

size: -
D: TRBD1
J: TRBJ1-4
V: TRBV5-5
DNA: TGTGCCAGCAGCTATGAGACAGGGAGGCGAGAAAAACTGTTTTTT
CDR3: CASSYETGRREKLFF

size: -
D: TRBD1
J: TRBJ1-6
V: TRBV19
DNA: TGTGCCAGTAGAGAGGGACAGGGAAATTCACCCCTCCACTTT
CDR3: CASREGQGNSPLHF

size: -
D: TRBD1
J: TRBJ2-5
V: TRBV13
DNA: TGTGCCAGCAGTCCCAGACAGGGGCCGGGGGAGACCCAGTACTTC
CDR3: CASSPRQGPGETQYF

size: once
D: -
J: TRBJ2-2
V: TRBV11-3
DNA: TGTGCCAGCAGGCCGGGGGTCGGGGAGCTGTTTTTT
CDR3: CASRPGVGELFF

size: -
D: -
J: TRBJ2-3
V: TRBV12-5
DNA: TGTGCTAGTGGTTTGGTAGGGGCAGATACGCAGTATTTT
CDR3: CASGLVGADTQYF

size: -
D: -
J: TRBJ2-7
V: TRBV19
DNA: TGTGCCAGTAGTACCACGGGGCGCTCCTACGAGCAGTACTTC
CDR3: CASSTTGRSYEQYF

size: -
D: -
J: TRBJ2-1
V: TRBV18
DNA: TGTGCCAGCTCACCATACGGGACCAAACCCAATGAGCAGTTCTTC
CDR3: CASSPYGTKPNEQFF

size: once
D: -
J: TRBJ2-2
V: TRBV27
DNA: TGTGCCAGCAGTTCCCCTAGCAAGTTACACACCGGGGAGCTGTTTTTT
CDR3: CASSSPSKLHTGELFF

size: -
D: TRBD2
J: TRBJ2-3
V: TRBV19
DNA: TGTGCCAGTAGTATAGGGGACTACCCTCGCACAGATACGCAGTATTTT
CDR3: CASSIGDYPRTDTQYF

size: -
D: -
J: TRBJ1-2
V: TRBV4-1
DNA: TGCGCCAGCAGCCGCCTATCAGTGGGGACTGGCTACACCTTC
CDR3: CASSRLSVGTGYTF

size: -
D: -
J: TRBJ2-5
V: TRBV4-2
DNA: TGTGCCAGCAGCCAAGGGGGGGCCGGGGAGACCCAGTACTTC
CDR3: CASSQGGAGETQYF

size: once
D: TRBD1
J: TRBJ1-1
V: TRBV18
DNA: TGTGCCAGCTCACCAGGAGAGGGACAGCTGAACACTGAAGCTTTCTTT
CDR3: CASSPGEGQLNTEAFF

size: -
D: TRBD2
J: TRBJ2-7
V: TRBV18
DNA: TGTGCCAGCTCATTGGGAGGGAATTCAGTCTACGAGCAGTACTTC
CDR3: CASSLGGNSVYEQYF

size: -
D: -
J: TRBJ1-1
V: TRBV4-1
DNA: TGCGCCAGCAGCCAGCGGGGGGGGACTGAAGCTTTCTTT
CDR3: CASSQRGGTEAFF

size: -
D: TRBD1
J: TRBJ1-2
V: TRBV28
DNA: TGTGCCAGCAGTACAGAGGGGGTGGGACAGGGAAGGGCTGGCCACACCTTC
CDR3: CASSTEGVGQGRAGHTF

size: few
D: TRBD2
J: TRBJ2-3
V: TRBV5-4
DNA: TGTGCCAGCCAGACTAGCAGACACACAGATACGCAGTATTTT
CDR3: CASQTSRHTDTQYF

size: once
D: -
J: TRBJ2-1
V: TRBV4-1
DNA: TGCGCCAGCAGCCAAGGGGAAGGGCCTTACAATGAGCAGTTCTTC
CDR3: CASSQGEGPYNEQFF

size: -
D: -
J: TRBJ2-3
V: TRBV7-3
DNA: TGTGCCAGCAGCTACCAAGGAGGCCCAGATACGCAGTATTTT
CDR3: CASSYQGGPDTQYF

size: -
D: TRBD1
J: TRBJ2-7
V: TRBV6-5
DNA: TGTGCCAGCAGTCTGTACGGGACAGGGTCCTACGAGCAGTACTTC
CDR3: CASSLYGTGSYEQYF

size: -
D: -
J: TRBJ2-2
V: TRBV11-2
DNA: TGTGCCAGCAGCTTAGAAGAGGGGACCGGGGAGCTGTTTTTT
CDR3: CASSLEEGTGELFF

size: once
D: -
J: TRBJ2-3
V: TRBV29-1
DNA: TGCAGCGTTGGGTCTGTGCAAAGCACAGATACGCAGTATTTT
CDR3: CSVGSVQSTDTQYF

size: -
D: -
J: TRBJ2-2
V: TRBV7-9
DNA: TGTGCCAGCAGCCCGGGACTGAACACCGGGGAGCTGTTTTTT
CDR3: CASSPGLNTGELFF

size: once
D: -
J: TRBJ2-1
V: TRBV28
DNA: TGTGCCAGCATGGGGGCCCCCTACAATGAGCAGTTCTTC
CDR3: CASMGAPYNEQFF

size: -
D: -
J: TRBJ2-2
V: TRBV5-4
DNA: TGTGCCAGCAGCCACAAGATTCCGGCGGGAACCGGGGAGCTGTTTTTT
CDR3: CASSHKIPAGTGELFF

size: -
D: -
J: TRBJ1-6
V: TRBV11-2
DNA: TGTGCCAGCAGCCCCCGACAGTTGAGTAATTCACCCCTCCACTTT
CDR3: CASSPRQLSNSPLHF

size: -
D: -
J: TRBJ1-2
V: TRBV11-2
DNA: TGTGCCAGCAGCCGTCTGAGTGTGGACTATGGCTACACCTTC
CDR3: CASSRLSVDYGYTF

size: once
D: -
J: TRBJ1-2
V: TRBV7-9
DNA: TGTGCCAGCAGCTTAGAGGAAGGGGATGGCTACACCTTC
CDR3: CASSLEEGDGYTF

size: -
D: -
J: TRBJ2-1
V: TRBV29-1
DNA: TGCAGCATACTTGACGGGGGATACAATGAGCAGTTCTTC
CDR3: CSILDGGYNEQFF

size: medium-sized
D: -
J: TRBJ1-2
V: TRBV27
DNA: TGTGCCAGCAGGGCAGGGTCCTATGGCTACACCTTC
CDR3: CASRAGSYGYTF

size: -
D: TRBD1
J: TRBJ2-2
V: TRBV4-1
DNA: TGCGCCAGCAGCCAAGACTGGACAGGGAGAGGGGAGCTGTTTTTT
CDR3: CASSQDWTGRGELFF

size: -
D: TRBD1
J: TRBJ2-7
V: TRBV19
DNA: TGTGCCAGTAGTACCATCCGGGACAGCTCCTACGAGCAGTACTTC
CDR3: CASSTIRDSSYEQYF

size: -
D: -
J: TRBJ1-5
V: TRBV6-1
DNA: TGTGCCAGCAGAACCGGGCAGGTGGGCAATCAGCCCCAGCATTTT
CDR3: CASRTGQVGNQPQHF

size: -
D: TRBD2
J: TRBJ2-5
V: TRBV2
DNA: TGTGCCAGCCGGACTAGCGCCTCCCAAGAGACCCAGTACTTC
CDR3: CASRTSASQETQYF

size: once
D: TRBD2
J: TRBJ2-3
V: TRBV7-7
DNA: TGTGCTAGCAGCCTATCGGGGGGAGATACGCAGTATTTT
CDR3: CASSLSGGDTQYF

size: once
D: -
J: TRBJ2-6
V: TRBV15
DNA: TGTGCCACCAGCAGAGATCGAGGGTATCGCTCTGGGGCCAACGTCCTGACTTTC
CDR3: CATSRDRGYRSGANVLTF

size: -
D: -
J: TRBJ2-7
V: TRBV7-2
DNA: TGTGCCAGCAGATTAGGAGGCGGCTACGAGCAGTACTTC
CDR3: CASRLGGGYEQYF

size: -
D: TRBD1
J: TRBJ1-1
V: TRBV5-1
DNA: TGCGCCAGCAGCCGGGGAGGGGACAGGGTGTACACTGAAGCTTTCTTT
CDR3: CASSRGGDRVYTEAFF

size: few
D: -
J: TRBJ2-7
V: TRBV10-3
DNA: TGTGCCATCAGTGAGTCCCGGTACGAGCAGTACTTC
CDR3: CAISESRYEQYF

size: -
D: -
J: TRBJ2-7
V: TRBV18
DNA: TGTGCCAGCTCGCAAACCACCGGGACGGCGCCAGGCGAGCAGTACTTC
CDR3: CASSQTTGTAPGEQYF

size: -
D: -
J: TRBJ2-7
V: TRBV21-1
DNA: TGTGCCAGCAGCAAAGCGAATAATTCCCTTCGGGACAGGGTGATCGAGCAGTACTTC
CDR3: CASSKANNSLRDRVIEQYF

size: once
D: -
J: TRBJ1-4
V: TRBV13
DNA: TGTGCCAGCAGCCAAAGGACCCATAATGAAAAACTGTTTTTT
CDR3: CASSQRTHNEKLFF

size: few
D: -
J: TRBJ1-3
V: TRBV7-6
DNA: TGTGCCAGCAGCCCGGGCTCTGGAAACACCATATATTTT
CDR3: CASSPGSGNTIYF

size: -
D: TRBD2
J: TRBJ2-2
V: TRBV5-1
DNA: TGCGCCAGCAGCTTAAGCGGGGCGAACACCGGGGAGCTGTTTTTT
CDR3: CASSLSGANTGELFF

size: -
D: -
J: TRBJ1-4
V: TRBV7-8
DNA: TGTGCCAGCGCGGCGGGCCAAAATGAAAAACTGTTTTTT
CDR3: CASAAGQNEKLFF

size: -
D: -
J: TRBJ1-1
V: TRBV6-6
DNA: TGTGCCAGCAGCAAGCGACAGGTTGAAGCTTTCTTT
CDR3: CASSKRQVEAFF

size: once
D: -
J: TRBJ2-7
V: TRBV28
DNA: TGTGCCAGCGGAGATTATGACTTCTCCGACGGCGAGCAGTACTTC
CDR3: CASGDYDFSDGEQYF

size: -
D: -
J: TRBJ2-3
V: TRBV29-1
DNA: TGCAGCGTTGTAAAGGCTCCGAGAGGGGGGGATACGCAGTATTTT
CDR3: CSVVKAPRGGDTQYF

size: -
D: -
J: TRBJ2-2
V: TRBV5-6
DNA: TGTGCCAGCACCACCGGGGCAACGAACACCGGGGAGCTGTTTTTT
CDR3: CASTTGATNTGELFF